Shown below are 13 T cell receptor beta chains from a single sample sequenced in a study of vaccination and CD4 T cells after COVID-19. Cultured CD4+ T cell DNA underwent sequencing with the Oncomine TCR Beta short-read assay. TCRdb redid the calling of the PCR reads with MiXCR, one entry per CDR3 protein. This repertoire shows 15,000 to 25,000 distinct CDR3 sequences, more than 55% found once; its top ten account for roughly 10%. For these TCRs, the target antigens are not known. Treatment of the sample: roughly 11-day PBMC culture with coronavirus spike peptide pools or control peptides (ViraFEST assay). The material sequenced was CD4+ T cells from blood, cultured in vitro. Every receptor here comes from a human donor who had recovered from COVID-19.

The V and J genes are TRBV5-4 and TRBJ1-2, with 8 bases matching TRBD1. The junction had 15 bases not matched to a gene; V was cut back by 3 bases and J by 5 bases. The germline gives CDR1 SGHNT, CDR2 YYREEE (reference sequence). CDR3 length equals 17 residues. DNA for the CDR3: TGTGCCAGCAGCTACTACGGTACCGGGACAGGAGTTTATGGCTACACCTTC. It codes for CASSYYGTGTGVYGYTF.

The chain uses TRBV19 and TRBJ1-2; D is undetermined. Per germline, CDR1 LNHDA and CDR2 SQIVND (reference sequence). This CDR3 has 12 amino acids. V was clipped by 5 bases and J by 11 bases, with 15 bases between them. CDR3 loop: CASSPRTGLYTF. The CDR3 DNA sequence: TGTGCCAGTAGTCCACGGACCGGATTGTACACCTTC.

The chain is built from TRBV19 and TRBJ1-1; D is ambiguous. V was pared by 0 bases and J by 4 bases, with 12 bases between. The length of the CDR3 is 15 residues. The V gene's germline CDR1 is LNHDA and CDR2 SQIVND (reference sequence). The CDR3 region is CASSIDLAVATEAFF. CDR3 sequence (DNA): TGTGCCAGTAGTATAGATCTCGCCGTAGCCACTGAAGCTTTCTTT.

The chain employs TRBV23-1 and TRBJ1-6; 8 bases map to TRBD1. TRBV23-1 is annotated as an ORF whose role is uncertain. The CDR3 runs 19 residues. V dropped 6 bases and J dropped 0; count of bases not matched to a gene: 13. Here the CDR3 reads CASRQKRTGQSSYNSPLHF. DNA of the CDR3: TGCGCCAGCAGACAAAAGCGGACAGGGCAGAGCTCCTATAATTCACCCCTCCACTTT.

CDR3 coding DNA: TGTGCCAGCAGTTCCGGACGGTTCTCCCAAGCTTTCTTT. Encoded protein: CASSSGRFSQAFF. The chain has TRBV6-5 and TRBJ1-1; no definite D call. The CDR3 has 13 amino acids. The V gene's germline CDR1 is MNHEY and CDR2 SVGAGI. Between the trimmed V and J ends, which lost 4 bases and 9 bases, there was a span of 15 bases.

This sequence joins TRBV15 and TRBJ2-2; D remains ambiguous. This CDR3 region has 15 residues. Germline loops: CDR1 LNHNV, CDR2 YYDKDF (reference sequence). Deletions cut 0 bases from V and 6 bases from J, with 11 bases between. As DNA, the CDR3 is TGTGCCACCAGCAGAGATCGAACATGGGCCGGGGAGCTGTTTTTT. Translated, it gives CATSRDRTWAGELFF.

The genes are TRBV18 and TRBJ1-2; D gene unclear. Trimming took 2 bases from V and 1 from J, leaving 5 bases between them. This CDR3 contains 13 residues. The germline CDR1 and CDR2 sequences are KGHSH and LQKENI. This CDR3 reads CASSPRFNYGYTF. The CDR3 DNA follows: TGTGCCAGCTCACCAAGGTTTAACTATGGCTACACCTTC.

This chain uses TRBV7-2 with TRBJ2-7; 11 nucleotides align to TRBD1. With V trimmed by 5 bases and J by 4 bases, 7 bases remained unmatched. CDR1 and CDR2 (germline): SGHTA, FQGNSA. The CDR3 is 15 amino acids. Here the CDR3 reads CASSPGQGAYYEQYF. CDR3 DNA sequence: TGTGCCAGCAGCCCCGGACAGGGGGCTTATTACGAGCAGTACTTC.

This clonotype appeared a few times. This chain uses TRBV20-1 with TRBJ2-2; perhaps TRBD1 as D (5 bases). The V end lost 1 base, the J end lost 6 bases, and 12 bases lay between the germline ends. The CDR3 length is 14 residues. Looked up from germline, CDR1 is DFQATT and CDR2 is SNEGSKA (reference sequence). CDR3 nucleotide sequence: TGCAGTGCTAGAGCCCGGCAGGGCTCCGGGGAGCTGTTTTTT. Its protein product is CSARARQGSGELFF.

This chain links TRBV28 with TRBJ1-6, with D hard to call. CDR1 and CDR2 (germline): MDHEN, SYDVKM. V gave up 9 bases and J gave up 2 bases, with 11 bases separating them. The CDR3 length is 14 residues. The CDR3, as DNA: TGTGCCAGTCTGGAGGCGCCCTATAATTCACCCCTCCACTTT. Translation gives CASLEAPYNSPLHF.

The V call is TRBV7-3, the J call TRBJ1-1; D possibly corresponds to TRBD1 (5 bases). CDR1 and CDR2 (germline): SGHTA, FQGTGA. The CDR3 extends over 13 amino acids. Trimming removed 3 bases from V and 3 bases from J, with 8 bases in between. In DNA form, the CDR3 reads TGTGCCAGCAGCTTCGGGGGTTACACTGAAGCTTTCTTT. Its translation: CASSFGGYTEAFF.

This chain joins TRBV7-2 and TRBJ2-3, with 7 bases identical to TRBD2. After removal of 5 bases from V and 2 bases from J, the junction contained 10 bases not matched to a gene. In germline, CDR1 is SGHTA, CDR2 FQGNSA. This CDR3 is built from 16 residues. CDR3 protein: CASSRLALWNTDTQYF. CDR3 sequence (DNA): TGTGCCAGCAGCCGACTAGCCCTTTGGAACACAGATACGCAGTATTTT.

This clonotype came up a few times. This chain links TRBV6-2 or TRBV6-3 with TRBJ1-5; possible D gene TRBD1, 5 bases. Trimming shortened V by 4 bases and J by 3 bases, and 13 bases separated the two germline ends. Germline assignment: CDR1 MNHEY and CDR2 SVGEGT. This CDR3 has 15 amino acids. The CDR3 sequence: CASSWGAGVNQPQHF. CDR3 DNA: TGTGCCAGCAGTTGGGGCGCCGGCGTCAATCAGCCCCAGCATTTT.